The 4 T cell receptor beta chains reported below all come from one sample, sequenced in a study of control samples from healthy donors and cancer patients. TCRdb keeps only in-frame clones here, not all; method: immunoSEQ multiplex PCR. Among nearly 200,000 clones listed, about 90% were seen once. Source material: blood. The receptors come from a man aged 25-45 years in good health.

Written as DNA, the CDR3 is TGTGCCACCTTGGGAGGAGGGGTTTGGCAGAATGAGCAGTTCTTC. Translated, it gives CATLGGGVWQNEQFF. The rearrangement joins TRBV15 to TRBJ2-1; tentative D call: TRBD2 (6 bases). CDR1 and CDR2 (germline): LNHNV, YYDKDF (reference sequence). The CDR3 is 15 amino acids. V was clipped by 8 bases and J by 7 bases, with 21 bases between them.

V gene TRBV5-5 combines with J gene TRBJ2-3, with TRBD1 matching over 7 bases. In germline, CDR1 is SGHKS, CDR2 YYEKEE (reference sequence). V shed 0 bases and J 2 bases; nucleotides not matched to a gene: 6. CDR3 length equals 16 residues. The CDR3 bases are TGTGCCAGCAGCTTGGCCAAGGGGGCCTACACAGATACGCAGTATTTT. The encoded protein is CASSLAKGAYTDTQYF.

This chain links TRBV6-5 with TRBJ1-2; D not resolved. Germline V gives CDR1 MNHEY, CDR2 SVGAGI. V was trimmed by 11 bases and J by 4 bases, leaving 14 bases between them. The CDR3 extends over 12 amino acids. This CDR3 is CASYYFSYGYTF. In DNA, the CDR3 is TGTGCCTCCTACTACTTTAGCTATGGCTACACCTTC.

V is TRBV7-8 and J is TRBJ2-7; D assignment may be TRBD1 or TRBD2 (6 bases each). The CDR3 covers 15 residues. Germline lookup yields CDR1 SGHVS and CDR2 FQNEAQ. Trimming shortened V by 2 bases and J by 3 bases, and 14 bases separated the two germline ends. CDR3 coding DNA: TGTGCCAGCAGCTTAAAGGGGGGATCCCACTACGAGCAGTACTTC. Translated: CASSLKGGSHYEQYF. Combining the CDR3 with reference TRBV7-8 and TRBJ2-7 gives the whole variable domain GAGVSQSPRYKVAKRGQDVALRCDPISGHVSLFWYQQALGQGPEFLTYFQNEAQLDKSGLPSDRFFAERPEGSVSTLKIQRTQQEDSAVYLCASSLKGGSHYEQYFGPGTRLTVT.